This TCR beta chain was documented in a study of cytomegalovirus exposure and HLA in healthy donors. Regarding the study as a whole: Presence/absence comparisons presumed near-even sequencing depth among donors. Rates of TCR association differed by HLA locus in a later analysis, with DRB1 highest and HLA-C lowest. The majority of TCR sequences were rare, yet some public TCRs appeared in many donors.

Primers for the PCR totalled 60 Vbeta and 13 Jbeta. Measured with immunoSEQ multiplex PCR; TCRdb has only the in-frame clones, and not every one. Here the sample spans around 100,000 clones, about 79% being singletons. The CDR3 extends over 13 amino acids. The germline CDR1 and CDR2 sequences are ENHRY and SYGVKD. The V and J ends lost 7 bases and 6 bases respectively, with 16 bases between them. About this clone itself: The antigen remains undetermined.

The V gene is TRBV10-3, the J gene TRBJ2-7, with D perhaps matching TRBD1 (6 bases). Specimen: PBMCs. The TCR sequence derives from a man aged 50 to 59 in good health and CMV-seropositive. CDR3 in amino acids: CAITPDRQGEQYF. The CDR3 nucleotides are TGTGCCATCACCCCCGACAGGCAGGGCGAGCAGTACTTC.